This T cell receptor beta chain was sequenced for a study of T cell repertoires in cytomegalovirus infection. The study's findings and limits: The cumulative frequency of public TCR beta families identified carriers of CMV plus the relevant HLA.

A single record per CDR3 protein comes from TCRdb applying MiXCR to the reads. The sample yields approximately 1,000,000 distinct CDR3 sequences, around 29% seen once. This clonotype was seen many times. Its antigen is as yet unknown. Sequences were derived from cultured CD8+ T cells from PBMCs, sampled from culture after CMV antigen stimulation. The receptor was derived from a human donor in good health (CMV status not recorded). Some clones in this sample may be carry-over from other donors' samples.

The CDR3 reads CSAYHRDRVNNEQFF. The CDR3 DNA reads as TGCAGTGCTTATCACCGGGACAGGGTCAACAATGAGCAGTTCTTC. The chain carries TRBV20-1 and TRBJ2-1, with 9 bases identical to TRBD1. This CDR3 contains 15 residues. Germline V CDR1 and CDR2: DFQATT, SNEGSKA (reference sequence). The ends lost 5 bases at V and 5 bases at J; junction bases unmatched: 10.